This TCR beta chain was observed in a study of T-cell reconstitution after alpha-beta-depleted transplantation in children. Study-wide points: High day-60 TCRbeta diversity in some patients came from surviving recipient T cells and thymic progenitors. Several hundred expanded graft clones reportedly supplied alpha-beta T cells about two months after transplant. T-cell counts and diversity at one year post-transplant came mainly from newly produced T cells.

Unique molecular identifiers were incorporated during preparation of the TCRbeta library. TCRdb re-called the PCR reads with MiXCR, one entry per CDR3 protein. The sample carries some 220,000 distinct CDR3 sequences, approximately 11% recorded once. Germline values: CDR1 SEHNR, CDR2 FQNEAQ (reference sequence). This CDR3 is 12 amino acids long. This clonotype has a count of ten or more. Antigen: not known. Germline and junction disagree at one end, which may indicate a read error. The V call is TRBV7-9, the J call TRBJ1-1; D not certain. The material was PBMCs, obtained before TCRalphabeta/CD19-depleted stem cell transplant. The receptor comes from a child younger than two with acute myeloid leukemia, due to receive a stem cell transplant. CDR3 sequence reads: CASSLGYTEAFF. The DNA for the CDR3 is TGTGCCAGCAGTTTAGGATACACTGAAGCTTTCTTT.